Each of the 4 T cell receptor beta chains below was sequenced from the same sample in a study of cytomegalovirus exposure and HLA in healthy donors. Primers: 60 Vbeta forward and 13 Jbeta reverse. Data came from immunoSEQ multiplex PCR; TCRdb stores just in-frame clones and leaves some out. Its clone listing holds 100,000 to 150,000 clones. Material for sequencing was PBMCs. The source of these receptors is a man aged 25-45 years in good health and CMV-seronegative.

J is TRBJ2-5 and V is TRBV5-1; D gene unclear. The J call is in doubt because the DNA end fits TRBJ2-7 better. This CDR3 has 12 residues. The germline V gene encodes CDR1 SGHRS and CDR2 YFSETQ. The CDR3 sequence: CASSLNRYEQYF. The DNA for the CDR3 is TGCGCCAGCAGCCTTAACAGATACGAGCAGTACTTC.

This chain links TRBV5-6 with TRBJ2-5; possibly TRBD2 for D (7 bases). The tail of the sequence fits TRBJ2-7 better, so the J call may be wrong. Germline V gene lookup returns CDR1 SGHDT and CDR2 YYEEEE. The CDR3 covers 12 residues. The CDR3: CASSLGGDEQYF. The CDR3 coding sequence is TGTGCCAGCAGCTTAGGGGGGGACGAGCAGTACTTC.

This chain connects TRBV28 to TRBJ1-1; possible D gene TRBD1, 6 bases. The CDR3 length is 14 residues. Trimming stripped 5 bases from V and 3 bases from J, with 13 bases between. CDR1 MDHEN and CDR2 SYDVKM come from the germline V gene. CDR3 loop: CASSGGGGYTEAFF. The CDR3 nucleotides read TGTGCCAGCAGTGGGGGCGGTGGGTACACTGAAGCTTTCTTT.

The rearrangement joins TRBV28 to TRBJ1-4; maybe TRBD1 (5 bases). CDR1 is MDHEN, CDR2 SYDVKM, per germline. Trimming stripped 6 bases from V and 3 bases from J, with 8 bases between. The CDR3 loop spans 13 amino acids. CDR3 region: CASRGGANEKLFF. CDR3 DNA: TGTGCCAGCAGGGGGGGAGCTAATGAAAAACTGTTTTTT.